This TCR beta chain was sequenced during a study of monozygotic twins with inflammatory bowel disease. Across eight separate reactions for each sample, cDNA was made. Added by template switching were UMIs that each held a 6-nucleotide sample barcode. TCRdb re-called the 5' RACE reads and gives one entry per CDR3 protein, without DNA. The specimen's table records 95,000 to 110,000 distinct CDR3 sequences. The sample taken for sequencing was blood. The receptor's source is a human donor with ulcerative colitis or Crohn's disease, or a healthy co-twin of an affected twin (not recorded which).

The CDR3 region is CASRTGSSAYTQYF. The chain uses TRBV6-2 or TRBV6-3 and TRBJ2-3; TCRdb returns TRBD2, unconfirmable since there is no DNA. CDR3 length: 14 residues. The germline CDR1 and CDR2 sequences are MNHEY and SVGEGT.